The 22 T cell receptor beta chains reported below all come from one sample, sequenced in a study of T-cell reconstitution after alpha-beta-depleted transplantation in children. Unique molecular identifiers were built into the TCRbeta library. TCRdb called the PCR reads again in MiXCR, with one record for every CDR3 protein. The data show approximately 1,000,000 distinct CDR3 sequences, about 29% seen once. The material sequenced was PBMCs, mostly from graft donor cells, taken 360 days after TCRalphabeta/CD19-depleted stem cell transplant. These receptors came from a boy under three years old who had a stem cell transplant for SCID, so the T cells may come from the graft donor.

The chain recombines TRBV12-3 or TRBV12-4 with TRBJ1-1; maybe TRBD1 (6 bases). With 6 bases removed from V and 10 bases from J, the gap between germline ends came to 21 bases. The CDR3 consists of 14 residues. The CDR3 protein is CASSPQGDPLGAFF. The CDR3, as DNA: TGTGCCAGCAGCCCACAGGGAGACCCCTTGGGAGCTTTCTTT.

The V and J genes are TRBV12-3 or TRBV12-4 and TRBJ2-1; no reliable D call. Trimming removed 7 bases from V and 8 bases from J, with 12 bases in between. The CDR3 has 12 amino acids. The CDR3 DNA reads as TGTGCCAGCACCATGGGTGGGCATGAGCAGTTCTTC. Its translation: CASTMGGHEQFF.

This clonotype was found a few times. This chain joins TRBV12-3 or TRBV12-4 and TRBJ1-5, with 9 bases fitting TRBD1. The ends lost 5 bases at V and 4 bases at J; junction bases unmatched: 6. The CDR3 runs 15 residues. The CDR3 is CASSNPGTGNQPQHF. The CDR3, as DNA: TGTGCCAGCAGTAACCCCGGGACAGGGAATCAGCCCCAGCATTTT.

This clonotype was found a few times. CDR3 in DNA: TGTGCCAGCAGCCTTCGGACAGGGCCACACGAGCAGTACTTC. Protein sequence: CASSLRTGPHEQYF. V is TRBV3-1 and J is TRBJ2-7; the match to TRBD1 covers 8 bases. J gave up 5 bases and V 4 bases, and 7 bases lay outside the gene matches. Germline CDR1 LGHDT, CDR2 YNNKEL (reference sequence). The CDR3 consists of 14 residues.

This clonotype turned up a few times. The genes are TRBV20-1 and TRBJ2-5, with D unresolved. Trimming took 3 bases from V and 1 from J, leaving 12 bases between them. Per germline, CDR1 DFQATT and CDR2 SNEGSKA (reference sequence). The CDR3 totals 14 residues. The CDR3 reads CSASIRPSQETQYF. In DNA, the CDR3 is TGCAGTGCTAGTATTCGCCCGTCCCAAGAGACCCAGTACTTC.

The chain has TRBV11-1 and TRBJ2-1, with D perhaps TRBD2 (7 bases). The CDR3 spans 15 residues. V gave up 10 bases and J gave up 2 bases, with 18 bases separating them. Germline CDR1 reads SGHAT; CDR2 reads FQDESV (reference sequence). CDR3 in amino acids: CATQRLGGAYNEQFF. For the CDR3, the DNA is TGTGCCACCCAAAGGTTAGGGGGGGCCTACAATGAGCAGTTCTTC. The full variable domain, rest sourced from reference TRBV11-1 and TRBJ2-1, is EAEVAQSPRYKITEKSQAVAFWCDPISGHATLYWYRQILGQGPELLVQFQDESVVDDSQLPKDRFSAERLKGVDSTLKIQPAELGDSAMYLCATQRLGGAYNEQFFGPGTRLTVL.

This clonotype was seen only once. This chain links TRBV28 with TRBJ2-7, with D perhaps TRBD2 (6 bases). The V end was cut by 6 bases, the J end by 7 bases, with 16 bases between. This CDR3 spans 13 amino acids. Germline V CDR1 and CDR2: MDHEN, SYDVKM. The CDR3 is CASRSRGVGEQYF. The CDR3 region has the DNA TGTGCCAGCAGATCGCGGGGAGTAGGTGAGCAGTACTTC.

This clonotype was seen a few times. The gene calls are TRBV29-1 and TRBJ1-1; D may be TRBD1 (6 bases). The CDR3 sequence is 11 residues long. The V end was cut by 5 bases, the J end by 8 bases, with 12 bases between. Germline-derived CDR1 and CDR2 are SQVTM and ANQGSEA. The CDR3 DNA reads TGCAGCGTTCCGAGGGGGGCCGAAGCTTTCTTT. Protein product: CSVPRGAEAFF.

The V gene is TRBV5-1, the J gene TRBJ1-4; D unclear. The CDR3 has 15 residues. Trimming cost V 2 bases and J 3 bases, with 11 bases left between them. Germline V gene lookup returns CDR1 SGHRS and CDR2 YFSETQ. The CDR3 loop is CASSFSVKANEKLFF. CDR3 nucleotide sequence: TGCGCCAGCAGCTTTAGTGTGAAGGCTAATGAAAAACTGTTTTTT.

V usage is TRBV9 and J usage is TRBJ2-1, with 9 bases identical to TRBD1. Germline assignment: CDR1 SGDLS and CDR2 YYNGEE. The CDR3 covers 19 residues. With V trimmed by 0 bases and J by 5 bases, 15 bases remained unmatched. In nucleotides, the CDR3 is TGTGCCAGCAGCGTAGAGAGGGGCGTTCGGGACAGGGTTAACAATGAGCAGTTCTTC. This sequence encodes CASSVERGVRDRVNNEQFF.

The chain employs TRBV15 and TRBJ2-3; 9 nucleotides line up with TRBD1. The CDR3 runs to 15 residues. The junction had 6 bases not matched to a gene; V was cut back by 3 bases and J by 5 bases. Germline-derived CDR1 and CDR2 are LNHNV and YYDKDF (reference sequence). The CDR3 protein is CATSSRDRELDTQYF. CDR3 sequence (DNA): TGTGCCACCAGCAGCCGGGACAGGGAATTAGATACGCAGTATTTT.

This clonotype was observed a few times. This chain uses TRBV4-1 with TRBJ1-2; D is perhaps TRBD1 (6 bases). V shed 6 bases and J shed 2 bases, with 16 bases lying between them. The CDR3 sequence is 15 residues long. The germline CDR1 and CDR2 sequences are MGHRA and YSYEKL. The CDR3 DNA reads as TGCGCCAGCAGGCCAGGACTCGGACAGAACTATGGCTACACCTTC. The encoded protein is CASRPGLGQNYGYTF.

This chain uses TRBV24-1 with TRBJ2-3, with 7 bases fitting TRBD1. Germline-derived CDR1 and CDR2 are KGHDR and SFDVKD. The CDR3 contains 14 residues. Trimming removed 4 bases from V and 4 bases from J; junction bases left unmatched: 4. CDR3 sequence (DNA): TGTGCCACCAGTGAGACAGGGTACCCAGATACGCAGTATTTT. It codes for CATSETGYPDTQYF.

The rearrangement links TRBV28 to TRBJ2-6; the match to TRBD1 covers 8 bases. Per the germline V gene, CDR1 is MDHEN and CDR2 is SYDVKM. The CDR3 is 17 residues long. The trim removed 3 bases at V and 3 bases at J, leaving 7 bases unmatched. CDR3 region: CASSFVQGVVGANVLTF. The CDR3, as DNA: TGTGCCAGCAGTTTTGTACAGGGGGTAGTTGGGGCCAACGTCCTGACTTTC. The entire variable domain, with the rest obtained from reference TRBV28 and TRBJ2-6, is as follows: DVKVTQSSRYLVKRTGEKVFLECVQDMDHENMFWYRQDPGLGLRLIYFSYDVKMKEKGDIPEGYSVSREKKERFSLILESASTNQTSMYLCASSFVQGVVGANVLTFGAGSRLTVL.

For the CDR3, the DNA is TGTGCCAGCAGTTACGGCAGGGTCGGTGATACCGGGGAGCTGTTTTTT. It encodes CASSYGRVGDTGELFF. The V call is TRBV6-2 or TRBV6-3, the J call TRBJ2-2; perhaps TRBD1 as D (5 bases). The CDR3 has 16 amino acids. The germline V gene encodes CDR1 MNHEY and CDR2 SVGEGT. V was trimmed by 2 bases and J by 5 bases, leaving 15 bases between them.

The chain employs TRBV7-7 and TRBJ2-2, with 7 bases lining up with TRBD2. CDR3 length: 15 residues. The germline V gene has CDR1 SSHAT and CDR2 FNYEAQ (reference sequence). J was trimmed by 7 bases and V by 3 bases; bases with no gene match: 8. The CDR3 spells CASSFAGGSGGELFF. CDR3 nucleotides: TGTGCCAGCAGCTTTGCCGGGGGGTCAGGCGGGGAGCTGTTTTTT.

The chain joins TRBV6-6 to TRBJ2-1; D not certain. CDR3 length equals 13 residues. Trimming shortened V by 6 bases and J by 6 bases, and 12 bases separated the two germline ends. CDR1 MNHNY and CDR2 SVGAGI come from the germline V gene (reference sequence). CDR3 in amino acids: CASRTPIGNEQFF. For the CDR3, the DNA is TGTGCCAGCAGAACCCCCATAGGCAATGAGCAGTTCTTC.

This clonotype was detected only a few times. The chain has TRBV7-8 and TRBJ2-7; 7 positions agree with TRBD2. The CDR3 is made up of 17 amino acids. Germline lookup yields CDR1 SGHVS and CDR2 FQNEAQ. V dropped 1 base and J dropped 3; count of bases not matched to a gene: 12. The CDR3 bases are TGTGCCAGCAGCTTAGACTTCACTAGCGAAAATCTCTACGAGCAGTACTTC. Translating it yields CASSLDFTSENLYEQYF.

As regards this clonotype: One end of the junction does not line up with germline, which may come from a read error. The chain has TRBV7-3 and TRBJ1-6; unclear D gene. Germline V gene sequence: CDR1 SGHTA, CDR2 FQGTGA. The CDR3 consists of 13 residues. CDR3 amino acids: CASSSSSNSPLHF. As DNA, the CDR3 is TGTGCCAGCAGCTCCTCCTCTAATTCACCCCTCCACTTT.

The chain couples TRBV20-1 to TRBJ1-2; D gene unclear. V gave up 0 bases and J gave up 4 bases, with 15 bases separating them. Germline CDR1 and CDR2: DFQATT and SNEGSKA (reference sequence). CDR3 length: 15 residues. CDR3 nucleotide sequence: TGCAGTGCTAGAGATCCGGGCAGCTCCTTCTATGGCTACACCTTC. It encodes CSARDPGSSFYGYTF.

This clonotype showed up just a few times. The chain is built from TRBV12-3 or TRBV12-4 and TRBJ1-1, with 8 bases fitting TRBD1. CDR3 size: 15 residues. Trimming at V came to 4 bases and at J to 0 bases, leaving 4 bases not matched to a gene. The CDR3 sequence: CASSSGQGMNTEAFF. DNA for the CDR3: TGTGCCAGCAGTTCTGGACAGGGAATGAACACTGAAGCTTTCTTT.

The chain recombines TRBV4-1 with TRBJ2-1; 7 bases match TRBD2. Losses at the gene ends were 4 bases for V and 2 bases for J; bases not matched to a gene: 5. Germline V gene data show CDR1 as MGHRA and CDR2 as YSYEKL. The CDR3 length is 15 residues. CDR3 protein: CASSPRLAPYNEQFF. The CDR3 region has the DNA TGCGCCAGCAGCCCTCGACTAGCCCCCTACAATGAGCAGTTCTTC.